The 8 T cell receptor beta chains below all came from one sample that was sequenced in a study of T cells in localized non-small cell lung cancer. Some clones are missing from TCRdb's copy, which holds only in-frame ones; the method was immunoSEQ multiplex PCR. In the table there are fewer than 9,000 clones, more than 40% of which are singletons. Source: lymph node tissue, taken before any cancer treatment. The receptor set was obtained from a man between 40 and 69 years old with stage I lung adenocarcinoma.

The chain carries TRBV19 and TRBJ1-2; 9 positions agree with TRBD1. This CDR3 region has 15 residues. Germline CDR1 reads LNHDA; CDR2 reads SQIVND (reference sequence). Trimming removed 2 bases from V and 2 bases from J; junction bases left unmatched: 3. The CDR3 DNA reads TGTGCCAGTAGTATATGGGACAGGGCCAACTATGGCTACACCTTC. This translates into CASSIWDRANYGYTF.

This clone was seen more than once but under ten times. The rearrangement links TRBV6-8 to TRBJ2-5; a weak D match, TRBD2 (6 bases). The germline V gene has CDR1 MNHGY and CDR2 SAAAGT. The V end lost 2 bases, the J end lost 5 bases, and 18 bases lay between the germline ends. The CDR3 length is 16 residues. The CDR3 spells CASSYAGTGETETQYF. The CDR3 DNA is TGTGCCAGCAGTTACGCCGGGACTGGTGAAACGGAGACCCAGTACTTC.

In its sample, this clone was seen a few times. In DNA, the CDR3 is TGTGCCATCAGGGGACTAGCGGGATCAGAGACCCAGTACTTC. As protein: CAIRGLAGSETQYF. V gene TRBV6-8 combines with J gene TRBJ2-5; 13 positions match TRBD2. Trimming removed 10 bases from V and 4 bases from J; junction bases left unmatched: 6. CDR3 length equals 14 residues. In germline, CDR1 is MNHGY, CDR2 SAAAGT.

This chain joins TRBV28 and TRBJ1-3; D perhaps matches TRBD1 (6 bases). The CDR3 is made up of 14 amino acids. The V end was cut by 2 bases, the J end by 4 bases, with 9 bases between. Germline V CDR1 and CDR2: MDHEN, SYDVKM. CDR3 DNA sequence: TGTGCCAGCAGTTTAGTCCAGGGGGGAAACACCATATATTTT. This encodes CASSLVQGGNTIYF.

The rearrangement links TRBV9 to TRBJ1-1, with D uncertain. This CDR3 spans 13 amino acids. Germline-derived CDR1 and CDR2 are SGDLS and YYNGEE. The V end was cut by 4 bases, the J end by 3 bases, with 10 bases between. CDR3 sequence reads: CASSREWDTEAFF. The CDR3 DNA is TGTGCCAGCAGCCGAGAATGGGACACTGAAGCTTTCTTT.

This clone came up a few times. In DNA form, the CDR3 reads TGCGCCAGCACAAAAGAACTGAATAATTCACCCCTCCACTTT. Translating gives CASTKELNNSPLHF. The V and J genes are TRBV4-1 and TRBJ1-6; D gene uncertain. Trimming removed 7 bases at V and 5 bases at J, with 12 bases between. Germline CDR1 MGHRA, CDR2 YSYEKL. This CDR3 is 14 amino acids long.

By its share, this clone is medium-sized. The genes are TRBV9 and TRBJ2-3; weak D call: TRBD2 (6 bases). Trimming cost V 5 bases and J 2 bases, with 15 bases left between them. CDR1 SGDLS and CDR2 YYNGEE come from the germline V gene. The CDR3 runs 15 residues. The CDR3 DNA sequence: TGTGCCAGCAGTGGGGTAGCGGCTGCCACAGATACGCAGTATTTT. Translated: CASSGVAAATDTQYF.

This clone was seen a few times. This chain links TRBV6-8 with TRBJ2-7, with D possibly being TRBD1 or TRBD2 (5 bases each). Germline CDR1 is MNHGY and CDR2 is SAAAGT. The CDR3 consists of 13 residues. The germline V and J ends were trimmed by 7 bases and 2 bases, with 12 bases remaining between them. CDR3: CASTPGTTYEQYF. CDR3 in DNA: TGTGCCAGCACCCCAGGGACCACCTACGAGCAGTACTTC.